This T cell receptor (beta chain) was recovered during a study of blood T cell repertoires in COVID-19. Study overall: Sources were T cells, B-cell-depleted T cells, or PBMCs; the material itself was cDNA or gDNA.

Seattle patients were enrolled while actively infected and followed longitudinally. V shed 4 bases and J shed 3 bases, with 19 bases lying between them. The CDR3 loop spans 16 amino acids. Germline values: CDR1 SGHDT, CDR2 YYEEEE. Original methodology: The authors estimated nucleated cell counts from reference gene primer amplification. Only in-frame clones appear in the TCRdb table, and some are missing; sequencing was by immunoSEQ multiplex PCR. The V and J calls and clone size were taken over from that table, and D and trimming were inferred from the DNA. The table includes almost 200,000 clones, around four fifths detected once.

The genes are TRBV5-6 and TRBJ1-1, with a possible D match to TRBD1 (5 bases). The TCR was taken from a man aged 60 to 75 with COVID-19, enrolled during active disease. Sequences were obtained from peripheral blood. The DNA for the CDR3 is TGTGCCAGCAGCCCCTGGGGCATCTGGGTGGACACTGAAGCTTTCTTT. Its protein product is CASSPWGIWVDTEAFF. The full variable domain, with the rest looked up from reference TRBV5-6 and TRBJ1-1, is DAGVTQSPTHLIKTRGQQVTLRCSPKSGHDTVSWYQQALGQGPQFIFQYYEEEERQRGNFPDRFSGHQFPNYSSELNVNALLLGDSALYLCASSPWGIWVDTEAFFGQGTRLTVV.